The subject of this entry is one T cell receptor beta chain. The sample is drawn from a study of blood T cell repertoires in COVID-19. Overall study context: T cells, B-cell-depleted T cells, or PBMCs supplied cDNA or gDNA.

Participants, 18 to 89 years old, spanned more than 20 US areas. Profiling relied on immunoSEQ multiplex PCR, and the TCRdb table lists in-frame clones only, not all of them. The repertoire includes about 140,000 clones, 80% to 85% of them detected once, and 5.5% sits in the top ten. Trimming removed 5 bases from V and 6 bases from J; junction bases left unmatched: 10. Germline V CDR1 and CDR2: SEHNR, FQNEAQ (reference sequence). CDR3 length equals 16 residues. This sequence was found in a man aged 35-49 years with acute COVID-19. The rearrangement uses TRBV7-9 and TRBJ2-1, with 10 bases fitting TRBD1. The source material was PBMCs or T cells enriched from blood (not recorded which). For the CDR3, the DNA is TGTGCCAGCAGCCCCCGGTGGGACAGGGGTCTCAATGAGCAGTTCTTC. Encoded protein: CASSPRWDRGLNEQFF.